Included here is one T cell receptor beta chain sequence, with context. The target antigen is unknown. This sample is drawn from a study of shared clonotypes between healthy human individuals. Notes on the study in general: Shared clonotypes: roughly 4.5% naive CD4, around 3.4% naive CD8, 2.3% memory CD4, 0.4% to 0.45% memory CD8.

Over several immunoSEQ plates, each subset's genomic DNA was distributed in even portions. Template for every sorted-subset replicate PCR totaled around 200 ng DNA, approximately 30,000 T cell genomes. Libraries were prepared by immunoSEQ multiplex PCR; TCRdb keeps only in-frame clonotypes and omits some of them. The data contain about a million clones, roughly 75% of them singletons. V gave up 9 bases and J gave up 2 bases; unmatched junction bases: 13. Germline CDR1 reads SNHLY; CDR2 reads FYNNEI. The CDR3 totals 15 residues. Specimen: memory CD4+ T cells sorted from blood. The subset: CD45RA-negative fraction. The sequence came from a young man in good health. This rearrangement joins TRBV2 to TRBJ2-7, with 7 bases identical to TRBD2. CDR3 bases: TGTGCCAGTAATTTAGGCGGGAGCCCTACCTACGAGCAGTACTTC. This encodes CASNLGGSPTYEQYF.